These 13 T cell receptor beta chains were all obtained from the same sample, sequenced in a study of T cell responses to AZD1222 COVID-19 vaccine. Clones were sequenced by immunoSEQ multiplex PCR, and TCRdb holds only the in-frame ones, with some missing. The data hold about 160,000 clones, with approximately 90% observed a single time. Specimen: peripheral blood, collected on day 0 of AZD1222 vaccination. Receptors were obtained from an adult in good health.

The rearrangement links TRBV6-2 or TRBV6-3 to TRBJ2-7; 9 bases are shared with TRBD2. This CDR3 is 16 amino acids long. Trimming took 5 bases from V and 6 from J; bases not matched to a gene: 14. Germline-derived CDR1 and CDR2 are MNHEY and SVGEGT. This chain's CDR3 is CASSPRAGGVGGEQYF. Here the CDR3 DNA reads TGTGCCAGCAGTCCGAGAGCGGGAGGAGTTGGAGGCGAGCAGTACTTC.

The J gene is TRBJ1-5, the V gene TRBV30; TRBD1 agrees at 8 bases. The ends lost 2 bases at V and 5 bases at J; junction bases unmatched: 2. CDR3 length: 13 amino acids. The germline V gene has CDR1 GTSNPN and CDR2 SVGIG (reference sequence). The CDR3 loop reads CAWSQQGDQPQHF. The DNA of the CDR3 is TGTGCCTGGAGTCAACAGGGGGATCAGCCCCAGCATTTT.

This chain connects TRBV28 to TRBJ1-4; D uncertain. The CDR3 is made up of 14 amino acids. Germline CDR1 and CDR2: MDHEN and SYDVKM. The germline V and J ends were trimmed by 7 bases and 0 bases, with 9 bases remaining between them. CDR3 DNA sequence: TGTGCCAGCACCCTAGGAACAACTAATGAAAAACTGTTTTTT. Translated: CASTLGTTNEKLFF.

The chain links TRBV13 to TRBJ2-5; 8 positions match TRBD2. Germline CDR1 is PRHDT and CDR2 is FYEKMQ (reference sequence). Trimming took 2 bases from V and 2 from J; bases not matched to a gene: 10. CDR3 size: 17 residues. CDR3 nucleotide sequence: TGTGCCAGCAGCTTAAGAAGATCGGGGGGGAGGCAAGAGACCCAGTACTTC. Its protein is CASSLRRSGGRQETQYF.

The V call is TRBV28, the J call TRBJ1-2; 8 bases align to TRBD1. CDR1 MDHEN and CDR2 SYDVKM come from the germline V gene. V dropped 5 bases and J dropped 2; count of bases not matched to a gene: 4. The CDR3 consists of 14 residues. The DNA for the CDR3 is TGTGCCAGCAGTCAAGGACAGGGAAACTATGGCTACACCTTC. It specifies CASSQGQGNYGYTF.

The gene calls are TRBV6-5 and TRBJ2-7; D is uncertain. CDR1 and CDR2 from the germline V gene are MNHEY and SVGAGI. Trimming stripped 2 bases from V and 1 base from J, with 12 bases between. The length of the CDR3 is 15 residues. The CDR3 coding sequence is TGTGCCAGCAGTTACGGGCTCGCTGGGTCCTACGAGCAGTACTTC. It is translated as CASSYGLAGSYEQYF.

This clone was seen only a few times. The V call is TRBV6-2 or TRBV6-3, the J call TRBJ2-7; TRBD2 is a possible D gene (5 bases). V was cut by 2 bases and J by 3 bases, with 14 bases left in between. From germline, CDR1 is MNHEY and CDR2 SVGEGT. This CDR3 has 15 amino acids. This CDR3 is CASSYRLGVGYEQYF. CDR3 sequence (DNA): TGTGCCAGCAGTTACCGCCTCGGGGTGGGCTACGAGCAGTACTTC.

The chain recombines TRBV11-3 with TRBJ2-4, with unresolved D. Germline values: CDR1 SGHNT, CDR2 YENEEA. The CDR3 spans 17 residues. The V gene lost 5 bases and the J gene lost 1 base, with 18 bases spanning the gap. CDR3 loop: CASSPWGRDPAKNIQYF. In nucleotides, the CDR3 is TGTGCCAGCAGCCCCTGGGGTAGGGATCCTGCCAAAAACATTCAGTACTTC.

This clone was found once. This chain joins TRBV28 and TRBJ1-2; D not certain. Trimming left V 6 bases short and J 8 bases short, with 19 bases between. This CDR3 spans 14 amino acids. Germline lookup yields CDR1 MDHEN and CDR2 SYDVKM. The CDR3 protein is CASSPRFKLGGYTF. Written as DNA, the CDR3 is TGTGCCAGCAGCCCGAGGTTTAAGCTGGGGGGCTACACCTTC.

This CDR3 reads CASRRGGAGEKLFF. The CDR3 DNA sequence: TGTGCCAGCCGCCGAGGGGGCGCTGGCGAAAAACTGTTTTTT. This sequence joins TRBV2 and TRBJ1-4, with TRBD1 matching 7 bases. The CDR3 loop spans 14 amino acids. The germline V gene has CDR1 SNHLY and CDR2 FYNNEI. V shed 8 bases and J 8 bases; nucleotides not matched to a gene: 11. Complete variable domain (other parts from reference TRBV2 and TRBJ1-4): EPEVTQTPSHQVTQMGQEVILRCVPISNHLYFYWYRQILGQKVEFLVSFYNNEISEKSEIFDDQFSVERPDGSNFTLKIRSTKLEDSAMYFCASRRGGAGEKLFFGSGTQLSVL.

The gene calls are TRBV5-5 and TRBJ2-1; 7 positions agree with TRBD1. With 1 base clipped from V and 8 bases from J, the junction kept 9 bases outside the gene matches. This CDR3 is built from 15 residues. CDR1 is SGHKS, CDR2 YYEKEE, per germline (reference sequence). CDR3 DNA sequence: TGTGCCAGCAGCTTGTATGACAGGGCTCAGGATGAGCAGTTCTTC. As protein: CASSLYDRAQDEQFF. Full variable domain (outside the CDR3, taken from reference TRBV5-5 and TRBJ2-1): DAGVTQSPTHLIKTRGQQVTLRCSPISGHKSVSWYQQVLGQGPQFIFQYYEKEERGRGNFPDRFSARQFPNYSSELNVNALLLGDSALYLCASSLYDRAQDEQFFGPGTRLTVL.

J is TRBJ2-5 and V is TRBV7-2; 7 nucleotides align to TRBD2. This CDR3 region has 15 residues. Germline CDR1 and CDR2: SGHTA and FQGNSA. The ends lost 6 bases at V and 4 bases at J; junction bases unmatched: 11. In nucleotides, the CDR3 is TGTGCCAGCAGTTGGAGGAGAGGGGAGGGAGAGACCCAGTACTTC. Protein: CASSWRRGEGETQYF.

The rearrangement links TRBV21-1 to TRBJ2-1; the tabulated D call, TRBD1, remains unverified against the DNA. TRBV21-1 is described as a pseudogene. The CDR3 runs to 21 residues. The CDR3 DNA reads as TGTGCCAGCAGCAAAGCGCCTGGACAGGGGGGTGACGGGAGGGCCGGTAATGAGCAGTTCTTC. Its protein product is CASSKAPGQGGDGRAGNEQFF.